This T cell receptor (beta chain) was found in a study of T cells after yellow fever vaccination. Germline lookup yields CDR1 SGHTA and CDR2 FQGNSA. This CDR3 contains 16 residues. This clonotype appeared once. This may be a read error, as it is one base from a much larger clone. TCRdb itself ran the 5' RACE reads through MiXCR, one entry per CDR3 protein. The sample lists some 63,000 distinct CDR3 sequences, 7.4% occurring once. The genes are TRBV7-2 and TRBJ2-3; 8 bases fit TRBD1. The specimen was CD8+ T cells sorted from PBMCs, collected 15 days after the yellow fever booster vaccination. The source of this sequence is a man aged 30-40 years who received the YFV17D yellow fever vaccine. DNA for the CDR3: TGTGTCAGCAGGCGACAGGGGTCAACTAGCACAGATACGCAGTATTTT. Translating gives CVSRRQGSTSTDTQYF.